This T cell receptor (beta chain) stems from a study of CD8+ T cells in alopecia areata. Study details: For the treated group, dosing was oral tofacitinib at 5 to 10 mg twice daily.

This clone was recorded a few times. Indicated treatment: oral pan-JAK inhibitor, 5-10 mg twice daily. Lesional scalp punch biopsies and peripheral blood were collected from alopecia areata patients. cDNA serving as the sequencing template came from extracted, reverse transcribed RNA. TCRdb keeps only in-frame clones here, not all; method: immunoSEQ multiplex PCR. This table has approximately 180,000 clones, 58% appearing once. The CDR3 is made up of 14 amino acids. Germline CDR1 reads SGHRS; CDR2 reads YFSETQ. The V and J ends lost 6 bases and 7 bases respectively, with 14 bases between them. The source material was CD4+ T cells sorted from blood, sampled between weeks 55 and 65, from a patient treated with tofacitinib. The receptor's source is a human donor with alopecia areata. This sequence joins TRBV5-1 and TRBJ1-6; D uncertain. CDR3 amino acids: CASTMGRLNSPLHF. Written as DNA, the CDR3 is TGCGCCAGCACCATGGGAAGACTGAATTCACCCCTCCACTTT.